The clone carrying this TCR beta chain was seen only once. These data come from a study of T cell changes during pregnancy in multiple sclerosis. Here immunoSEQ multiplex PCR was the method, and the copy in TCRdb shows in-frame clones only, minus some. The repertoire consists of more than 10,000 clones, with 85% to 90% occurring once and the leading ten covering 9.5% to 15%. Trimming took 1 base from V and 2 from J, leaving 9 bases between them. This CDR3 has 15 residues. The germline V gene has CDR1 SGHNT and CDR2 YENEEA. This TCR was recovered from a female donor in good health, enrolled as a control in a pregnancy study. This chain links TRBV11-3 with TRBJ1-5; D perhaps matches TRBD1 (5 bases). The sequenced sample was CD8+ T cells from peripheral blood mononuclear cells, obtained after pregnancy. The chain's CDR3 is CASSLGGGGNQPQHF. In nucleotides, the CDR3 is TGTGCCAGCAGCTTAGGGGGAGGGGGCAATCAGCCCCAGCATTTT.